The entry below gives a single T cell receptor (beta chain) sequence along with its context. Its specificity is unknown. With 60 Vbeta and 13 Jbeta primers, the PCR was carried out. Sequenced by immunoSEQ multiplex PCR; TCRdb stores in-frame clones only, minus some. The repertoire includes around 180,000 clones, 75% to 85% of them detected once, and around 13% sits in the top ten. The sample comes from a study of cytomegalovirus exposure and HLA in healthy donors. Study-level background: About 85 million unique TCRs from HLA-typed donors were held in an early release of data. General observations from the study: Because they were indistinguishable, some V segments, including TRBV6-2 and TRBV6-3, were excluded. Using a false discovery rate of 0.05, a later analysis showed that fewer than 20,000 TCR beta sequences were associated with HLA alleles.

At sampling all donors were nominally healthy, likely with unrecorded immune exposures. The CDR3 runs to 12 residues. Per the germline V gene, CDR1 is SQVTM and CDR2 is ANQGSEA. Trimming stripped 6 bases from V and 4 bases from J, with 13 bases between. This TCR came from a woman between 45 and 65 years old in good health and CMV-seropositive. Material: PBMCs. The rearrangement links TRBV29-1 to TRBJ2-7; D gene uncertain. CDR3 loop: CSVLYRPYEQYF. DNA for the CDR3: TGCAGCGTCTTATACAGACCTTACGAGCAGTACTTC.